This T cell receptor beta chain was sequenced for a study of cytomegalovirus exposure and HLA in healthy donors. General observations from the study: A later analysis showed TCR association rates differing by HLA locus, peaking at DRB1 and lowest at HLA-C. Altogether, some 170 TCR beta chains were recorded as cytomegalovirus-associated. Among donors in an Asian-associated ancestry cluster, a later analysis reportedly found fewer N-insertions than the roughly 700-donor mean.

Amplification used 60 Vbeta primers and 13 Jbeta primers. Assay: immunoSEQ multiplex PCR; the TCRdb copy retains only in-frame clones and omits some. Of fewer than 200,000 clones in the sample, around 79% were seen once. With respect to this clone: Antigen specificity is unknown.

Germline CDR1 MNHEY, CDR2 SVGAGI. With 2 bases removed from V and 0 bases from J, the gap between germline ends came to 11 bases. CDR3 size: 16 residues. The TCR comes from a female donor in good health and CMV-seronegative. V and J are TRBV6-5 and TRBJ1-3, with D uncertain. Sequencing used PBMCs. CDR3 DNA sequence: TGTGCCAGCAGTTACACACTATTCCCCTCTGGAAACACCATATATTTT. Translated: CASSYTLFPSGNTIYF.